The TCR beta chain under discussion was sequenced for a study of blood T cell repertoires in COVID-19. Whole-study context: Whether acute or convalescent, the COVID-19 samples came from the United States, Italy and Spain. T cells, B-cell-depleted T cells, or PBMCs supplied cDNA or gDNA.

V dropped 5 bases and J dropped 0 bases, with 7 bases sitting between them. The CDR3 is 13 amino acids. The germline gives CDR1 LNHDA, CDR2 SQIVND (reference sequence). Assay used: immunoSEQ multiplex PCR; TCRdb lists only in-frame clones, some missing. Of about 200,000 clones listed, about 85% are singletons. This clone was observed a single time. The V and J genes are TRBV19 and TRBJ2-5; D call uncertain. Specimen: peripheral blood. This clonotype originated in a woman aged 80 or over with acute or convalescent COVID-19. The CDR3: CASSGQHQETQYF. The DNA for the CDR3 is TGTGCCAGTAGTGGGCAGCACCAAGAGACCCAGTACTTC.